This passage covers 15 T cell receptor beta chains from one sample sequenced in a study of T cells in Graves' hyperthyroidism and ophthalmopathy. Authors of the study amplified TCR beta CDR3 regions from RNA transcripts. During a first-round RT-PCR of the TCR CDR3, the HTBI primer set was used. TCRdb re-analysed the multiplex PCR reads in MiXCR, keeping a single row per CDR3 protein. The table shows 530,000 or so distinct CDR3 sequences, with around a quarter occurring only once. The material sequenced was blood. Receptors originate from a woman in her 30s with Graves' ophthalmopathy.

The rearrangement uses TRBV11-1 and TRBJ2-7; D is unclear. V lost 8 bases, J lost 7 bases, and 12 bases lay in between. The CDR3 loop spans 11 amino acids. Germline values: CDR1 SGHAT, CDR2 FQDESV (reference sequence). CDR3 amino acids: CASSNRQEQYF. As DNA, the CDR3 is TGTGCCAGCTCAAATCGACAAGAGCAGTACTTC.

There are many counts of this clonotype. CDR3 amino acids: CSARGISYEQYF. The DNA of the CDR3 is TGCAGTGCTAGGGGTATTAGCTACGAGCAGTACTTC. The chain couples TRBV20-1 to TRBJ2-7; no definite D call. The CDR3 loop spans 12 amino acids. Germline V gives CDR1 DFQATT, CDR2 SNEGSKA (reference sequence). The V end was cut by 3 bases, the J end by 3 bases, with 9 bases between.

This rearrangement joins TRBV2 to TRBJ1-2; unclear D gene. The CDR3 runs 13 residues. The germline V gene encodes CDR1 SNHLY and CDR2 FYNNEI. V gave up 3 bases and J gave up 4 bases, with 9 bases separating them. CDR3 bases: TGTGCCAGCAGTGATCGGTCGCCCTATGGCTACACCTTC. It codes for CASSDRSPYGYTF.

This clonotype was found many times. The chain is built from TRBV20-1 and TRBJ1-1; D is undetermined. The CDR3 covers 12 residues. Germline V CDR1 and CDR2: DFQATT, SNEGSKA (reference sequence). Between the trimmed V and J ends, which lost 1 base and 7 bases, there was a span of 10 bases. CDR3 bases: TGCAGTGCTAGAGGCCAGTCAATTGAAGCTTTCTTT. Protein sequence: CSARGQSIEAFF.

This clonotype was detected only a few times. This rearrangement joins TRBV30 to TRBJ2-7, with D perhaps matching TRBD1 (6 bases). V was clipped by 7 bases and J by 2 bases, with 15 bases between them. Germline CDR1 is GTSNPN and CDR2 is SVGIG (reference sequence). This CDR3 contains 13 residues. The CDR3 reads CAYQQGLAYEQYF. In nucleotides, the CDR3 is TGTGCCTACCAACAGGGCCTGGCCTACGAGCAGTACTTC. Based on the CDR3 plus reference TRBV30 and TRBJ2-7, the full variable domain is SQTIHQWPATLVQPVGSPLSLECTVEGTSNPNLYWYRQAAGRGLQLLFYSVGIGQISSEVPQNLSASRPQDRQFILSSKKLLLSDSGFYLCAYQQGLAYEQYFGPGTRLTVT.

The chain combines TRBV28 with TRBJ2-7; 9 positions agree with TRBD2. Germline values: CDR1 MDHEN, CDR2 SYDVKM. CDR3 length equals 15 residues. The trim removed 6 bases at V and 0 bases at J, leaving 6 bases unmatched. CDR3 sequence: CASSKAGGSSYEQYF. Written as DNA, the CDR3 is TGTGCCAGCAGCAAAGCGGGGGGAAGCTCCTACGAGCAGTACTTC.

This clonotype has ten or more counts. CDR3 in amino acids: CAISAGTGGVTGANVLTF. The CDR3 coding sequence is TGTGCCATCAGTGCGGGGACAGGGGGCGTAACTGGGGCCAACGTCCTGACTTTC. The chain combines TRBV10-3 with TRBJ2-6; 12 bases line up with TRBD1. Germline CDR1 ENHRY, CDR2 SYGVKD. The CDR3 runs 18 residues. J was trimmed by 2 bases and V by 4 bases; bases with no gene match: 6.

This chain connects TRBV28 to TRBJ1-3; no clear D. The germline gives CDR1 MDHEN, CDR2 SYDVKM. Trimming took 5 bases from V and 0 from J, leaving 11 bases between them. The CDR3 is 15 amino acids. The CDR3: CASSRLETSGNTIYF. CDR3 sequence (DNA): TGTGCCAGCAGTCGCCTGGAGACCTCTGGAAACACCATATATTTT.

The CDR3 loop is CSARERGNTEAFF. CDR3 bases: TGCAGTGCTAGAGAAAGGGGAAACACTGAAGCTTTCTTT. The chain uses TRBV20-1 and TRBJ1-1; D may be TRBD1 (5 bases). Per the germline V gene, CDR1 is DFQATT and CDR2 is SNEGSKA (reference sequence). With 0 bases removed from V and 2 bases from J, the gap between germline ends came to 7 bases. The CDR3 contains 13 residues.

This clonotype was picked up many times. CDR3 DNA: TGCGCCAGCAGCTTTAATTCCTACGAGCAGTACTTC. Translated, it gives CASSFNSYEQYF. The chain employs TRBV5-1 and TRBJ2-7; D call uncertain. CDR1 and CDR2 from the germline V gene are SGHRS and YFSETQ. Trimming left V 2 bases short and J 1 base short, with 4 bases between. This CDR3 is built from 12 residues.

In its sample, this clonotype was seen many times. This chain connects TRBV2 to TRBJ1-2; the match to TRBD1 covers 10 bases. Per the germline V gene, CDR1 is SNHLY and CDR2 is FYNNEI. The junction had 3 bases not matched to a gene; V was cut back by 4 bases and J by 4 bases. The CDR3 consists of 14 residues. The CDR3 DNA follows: TGTGCCAGCAGTGCGACAGGGGGCCGCTATGGCTACACCTTC. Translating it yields CASSATGGRYGYTF.

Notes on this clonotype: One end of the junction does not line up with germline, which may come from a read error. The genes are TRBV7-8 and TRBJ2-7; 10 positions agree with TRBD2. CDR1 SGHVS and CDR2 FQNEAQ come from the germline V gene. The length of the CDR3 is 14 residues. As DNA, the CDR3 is TGTGCCAGCAGCCTAGCGGGAGAAGGACGCGAGCAGTACTTC. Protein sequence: CASSLAGEGREQYF.

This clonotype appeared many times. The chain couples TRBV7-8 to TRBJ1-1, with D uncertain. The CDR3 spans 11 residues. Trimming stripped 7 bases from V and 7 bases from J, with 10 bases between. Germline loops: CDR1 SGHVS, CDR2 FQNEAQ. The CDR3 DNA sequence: TGTGCCAGCAACTTGGGCGTTGAAGCTTTCTTT. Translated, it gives CASNLGVEAFF.

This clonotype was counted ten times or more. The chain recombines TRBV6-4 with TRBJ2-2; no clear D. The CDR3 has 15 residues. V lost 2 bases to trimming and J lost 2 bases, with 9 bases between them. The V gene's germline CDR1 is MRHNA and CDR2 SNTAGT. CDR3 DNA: TGTGCCAGCAGTGACCCCCGGGTTAACACCGGGGAGCTGTTTTTT. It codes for CASSDPRVNTGELFF.

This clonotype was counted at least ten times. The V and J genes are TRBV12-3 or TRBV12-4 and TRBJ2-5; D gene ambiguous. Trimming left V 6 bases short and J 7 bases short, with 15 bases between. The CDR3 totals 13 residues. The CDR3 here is CASSHDRPGTQYF. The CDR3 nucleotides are TGTGCCAGCAGCCACGACCGGCCGGGGACCCAGTACTTC.